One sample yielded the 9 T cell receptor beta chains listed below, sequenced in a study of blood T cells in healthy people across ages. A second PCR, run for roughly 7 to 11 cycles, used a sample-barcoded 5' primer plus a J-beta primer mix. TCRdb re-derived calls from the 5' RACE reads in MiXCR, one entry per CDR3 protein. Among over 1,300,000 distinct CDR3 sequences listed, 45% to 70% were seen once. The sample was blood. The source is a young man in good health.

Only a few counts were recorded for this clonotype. As DNA, the CDR3 is TGCAGTGCTAGTTGGGGGGGTCAATGGGAGCAGTACTTC. Amino acid sequence: CSASWGGQWEQYF. This chain connects TRBV20-1 to TRBJ2-7; TRBD2 aligns across 7 bases. CDR3 length: 13 residues. V lost 3 bases and J lost 7; bases outside the gene matches: 9. Looked up from germline, CDR1 is DFQATT and CDR2 is SNEGSKA (reference sequence).

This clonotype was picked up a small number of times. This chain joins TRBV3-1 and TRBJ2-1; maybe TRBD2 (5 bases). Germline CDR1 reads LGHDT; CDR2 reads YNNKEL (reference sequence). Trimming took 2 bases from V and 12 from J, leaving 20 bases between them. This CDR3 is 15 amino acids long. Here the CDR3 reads CASSQPGNKDWGQFF. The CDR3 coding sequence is TGTGCCAGCAGCCAACCCGGGAACAAAGATTGGGGGCAGTTCTTC.

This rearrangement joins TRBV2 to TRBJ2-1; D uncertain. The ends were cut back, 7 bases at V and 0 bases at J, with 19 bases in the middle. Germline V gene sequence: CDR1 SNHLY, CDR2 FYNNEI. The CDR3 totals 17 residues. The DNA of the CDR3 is TGTGCCAGCATCTCAATTTGGACCCGTAGCTCCTACAATGAGCAGTTCTTC. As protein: CASISIWTRSSYNEQFF. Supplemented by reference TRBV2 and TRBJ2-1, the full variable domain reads EPEVTQTPSHQVTQMGQEVILRCVPISNHLYFYWYRQILGQKVEFLVSFYNNEISEKSEIFDDQFSVERPDGSNFTLKIRSTKLEDSAMYFCASISIWTRSSYNEQFFGPGTRLTVL.

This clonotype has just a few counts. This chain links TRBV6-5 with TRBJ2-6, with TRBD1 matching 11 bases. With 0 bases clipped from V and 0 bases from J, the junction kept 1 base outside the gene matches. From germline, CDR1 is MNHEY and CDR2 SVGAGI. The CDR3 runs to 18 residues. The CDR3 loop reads CASSYSGTGGSGANVLTF. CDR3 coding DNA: TGTGCCAGCAGTTACTCCGGGACAGGGGGCTCTGGGGCCAACGTCCTGACTTTC.

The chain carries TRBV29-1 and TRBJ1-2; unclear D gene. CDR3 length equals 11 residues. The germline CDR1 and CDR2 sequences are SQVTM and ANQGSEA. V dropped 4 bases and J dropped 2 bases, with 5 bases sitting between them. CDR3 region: CSVAQNYGYTF. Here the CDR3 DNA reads TGCAGCGTTGCACAGAACTATGGCTACACCTTC.

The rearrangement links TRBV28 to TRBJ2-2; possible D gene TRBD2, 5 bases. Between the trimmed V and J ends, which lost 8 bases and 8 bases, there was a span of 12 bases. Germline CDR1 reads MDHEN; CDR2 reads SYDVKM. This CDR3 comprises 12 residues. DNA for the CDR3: TGTGCCAGCCGCGCTCCGGGGGGGGAGCTGTTTTTT. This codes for CASRAPGGELFF.

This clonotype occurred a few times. CDR3 loop: CASSLAQSTTDYGYTF. The CDR3 DNA reads as TGTGCCAGCAGCTTAGCACAGTCTACCACGGACTATGGCTACACCTTC. The chain employs TRBV7-8 and TRBJ1-2; D uncertain. The CDR3 is made up of 16 amino acids. The V end lost 0 bases, the J end lost 3 bases, and 14 bases lay between the germline ends. Germline V gene lookup returns CDR1 SGHVS and CDR2 FQNEAQ.

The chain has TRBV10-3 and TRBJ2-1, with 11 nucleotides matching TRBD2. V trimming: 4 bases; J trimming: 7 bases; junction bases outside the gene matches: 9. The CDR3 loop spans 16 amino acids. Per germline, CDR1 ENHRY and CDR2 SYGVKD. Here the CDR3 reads CAISGRGTSGGNEQFF. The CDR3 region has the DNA TGTGCCATCAGTGGTAGGGGGACTAGCGGAGGAAATGAGCAGTTCTTC.

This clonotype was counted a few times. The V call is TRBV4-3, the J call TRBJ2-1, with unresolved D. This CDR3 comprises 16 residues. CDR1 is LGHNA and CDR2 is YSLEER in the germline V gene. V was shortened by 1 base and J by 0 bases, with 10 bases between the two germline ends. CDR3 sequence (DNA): TGCGCCAGCAGCCAAGGTTCGGTAGGCTCCTACAATGAGCAGTTCTTC. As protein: CASSQGSVGSYNEQFF.